These 14 T cell receptor beta chains were all obtained from the same sample, sequenced in a study of blood T cell repertoires in COVID-19. The assay was immunoSEQ multiplex PCR, and TCRdb's table has in-frame clones only and misses some. The profile covers fewer than 150,000 clones, with approximately 85% appearing a single time and around 4.7% taken by the ten largest. Sequenced sample: peripheral blood. These TCRs come from a human donor in a cohort sampled during active COVID-19.

The chain is built from TRBV19 and TRBJ2-5; 16 nucleotides line up with TRBD2. Per germline, CDR1 LNHDA and CDR2 SQIVND (reference sequence). This CDR3 has 15 amino acids. V lost 7 bases and J lost 4; bases outside the gene matches: 3. The CDR3, as DNA: TGTGCCAGTACCGGGACTAGCGGGGGGGGAGAGACCCAGTACTTC. Protein: CASTGTSGGGETQYF.

The genes are TRBV4-1 and TRBJ2-7; tentative D call: TRBD1 (6 bases). This CDR3 contains 16 residues. The V gene's germline CDR1 is MGHRA and CDR2 YSYEKL. The germline V and J ends were trimmed by 1 base and 0 bases, with 13 bases remaining between them. As DNA, the CDR3 is TGCGCCAGCAGCCAAGCACCGGGACAACTCTCCTACGAGCAGTACTTC. It codes for CASSQAPGQLSYEQYF.

This clone occurred many times. V and J are TRBV6-5 and TRBJ2-2; D unresolved. The germline gives CDR1 MNHEY, CDR2 SVGAGI. CDR3 length equals 14 residues. V was cut by 6 bases and J by 1 base, with 9 bases left in between. The CDR3 bases are TGTGCCAGCAGGTTTACTCAGAACACCGGGGAGCTGTTTTTT. Protein sequence: CASRFTQNTGELFF.

The rearrangement uses TRBV14 and TRBJ2-1; 15 bases are shared with TRBD2. Germline CDR1 reads SGHDN; CDR2 reads FVKESK. The CDR3 consists of 15 residues. Trimming at V came to 4 bases and at J to 14 bases, leaving 9 bases not matched to a gene. CDR3: CASSPGLAGGPLKFF. DNA for the CDR3: TGTGCCAGCAGCCCGGGACTAGCGGGGGGCCCTCTAAAGTTCTTC.

This chain connects TRBV11-3 to TRBJ2-2; D is undetermined. V lost 3 bases and J 3 bases, leaving 8 bases between the germline ends. Germline V gives CDR1 SGHNT, CDR2 YENEEA. The CDR3 consists of 14 residues. The DNA of the CDR3 is TGTGCCAGCAGCTTTTTAAGCGACACCGGGGAGCTGTTTTTT. Its translation is CASSFLSDTGELFF.

The chain has TRBV30 and TRBJ2-7; D possibly corresponds to TRBD2 (6 bases). V was cut by 1 base and J by 0 bases, with 13 bases left in between. Germline CDR1 reads GTSNPN; CDR2 reads SVGIG (reference sequence). There are 15 residues in the CDR3. The CDR3 protein is CAWSDPGLGSYEQYF. The CDR3, as DNA: TGTGCCTGGAGTGACCCGGGACTGGGCTCCTACGAGCAGTACTTC. Together with reference TRBV30 and TRBJ2-7, the CDR3 gives the full variable domain: SQTIHQWPATLVQPVGSPLSLECTVEGTSNPNLYWYRQAAGRGLQLLFYSVGIGQISSEVPQNLSASRPQDRQFILSSKKLLLSDSGFYLCAWSDPGLGSYEQYFGPGTRLTVT.

J is TRBJ1-1 and V is TRBV7-2; D perhaps matches TRBD1 (6 bases). Trimming cost V 1 base and J 0 bases, with 12 bases left between them. CDR1 and CDR2 (germline): SGHTA, FQGNSA. The CDR3 loop spans 16 amino acids. For the CDR3, the DNA is TGTGCCAGCAGCTTAGTTGGGGGCAGGGTGAACACTGAAGCTTTCTTT. It is translated as CASSLVGGRVNTEAFF.

The J gene is TRBJ2-5, the V gene TRBV11-2; D is unresolved. Germline V gives CDR1 SGHAT, CDR2 FQNNGV. The length of the CDR3 is 11 residues. V dropped 5 bases and J dropped 2 bases, with 3 bases sitting between them. CDR3 nucleotides: TGTGCCAGCAGCATACAAGAGACCCAGTACTTC. Translating gives CASSIQETQYF.

The V gene is TRBV10-3, the J gene TRBJ2-1, with 13 bases matching TRBD2. V trimming: 0 bases; J trimming: 9 bases; junction bases outside the gene matches: 8. There are 17 residues in the CDR3. Per the germline V gene, CDR1 is ENHRY and CDR2 is SYGVKD. Written as DNA, the CDR3 is TGTGCCATCAGTGAGTCAACTAGCGGGAGGGCCAGTTTTGAGCAGTTCTTC. This codes for CAISESTSGRASFEQFF.

The chain combines TRBV19 with TRBJ1-4; D not resolved. The CDR3 length is 15 residues. Germline V gene sequence: CDR1 LNHDA, CDR2 SQIVND (reference sequence). Trimming cost V 3 bases and J 0 bases, with 8 bases left between them. Here the CDR3 DNA reads TGTGCCAGTAGTATTGGCCTTACAACTAATGAAAAACTGTTTTTT. It is translated as CASSIGLTTNEKLFF. Full variable domain (rest looked up from reference TRBV19 and TRBJ1-4): DGGITQSPKYLFRKEGQNVTLSCEQNLNHDAMYWYRQDPGQGLRLIYYSQIVNDFQKGDIAEGYSVSREKKESFPLTVTSAQKNPTAFYLCASSIGLTTNEKLFFGSGTQLSVL.

The chain carries TRBV2 and TRBJ1-5, with D uncertain. Germline CDR1 is SNHLY and CDR2 is FYNNEI. The ends were cut back, 6 bases at V and 12 bases at J, with 15 bases in the middle. The CDR3 runs 12 residues. CDR3 amino acids: CASREDGLVQHF. CDR3 DNA: TGTGCCAGCAGAGAGGACGGACTCGTCCAGCATTTT.

The chain has TRBV6-2 or TRBV6-3 and TRBJ1-2; D not certain. Germline V gene data show CDR1 as MNHEY and CDR2 as SVGEGT. Between the trimmed V and J ends, which lost 4 bases and 5 bases, there was a span of 17 bases. The CDR3 has 15 amino acids. The CDR3 loop reads CASSSFIGSPYGYTF. The CDR3 DNA reads TGTGCCAGCAGTTCCTTTATCGGGAGTCCTTATGGCTACACCTTC.

The chain has TRBV5-4 and TRBJ1-1, with a possible D match to TRBD1 (6 bases). The CDR3 is made up of 14 amino acids. Germline CDR1 SGHNT, CDR2 YYREEE (reference sequence). The V gene lost 4 bases and the J gene lost 4 bases, with 14 bases spanning the gap. CDR3 protein: CASSLGGLGTEAFF. For the CDR3, the DNA is TGTGCCAGCAGCCTAGGGGGTCTCGGCACTGAAGCTTTCTTT. The full variable domain, completed using reference TRBV5-4 and TRBJ1-1, is ETGVTQSPTHLIKTRGQQVTLRCSSQSGHNTVSWYQQALGQGPQFIFQYYREEENGRGNFPPRFSGLQFPNYSSELNVNALELDDSALYLCASSLGGLGTEAFFGQGTRLTVV.

This rearrangement joins TRBV4-3 to TRBJ2-7; D is undetermined. The V end was cut by 10 bases, the J end by 4 bases, with 14 bases between. CDR1 is LGHNA and CDR2 is YSLEER in the germline V gene. CDR3 size: 12 residues. CDR3 in DNA: TGCGCCACCGCTTCACAGACGTACGAGCAGTACGTC. It codes for CATASQTYEQYV.